Listed below are T cell receptor beta chains from one sample, sequenced in a study of T-cell memory formation after mild COVID-19. TCRdb re-called the 5' RACE reads with MiXCR, one entry per CDR3 protein. The sample lists 300,000 to 350,000 distinct CDR3 sequences; roughly 13% were seen once. Sequencing was performed on PBMCs or a T cell subset sorted from them (not recorded which). The receptors derive from a man aged 18 to 29 who had mild COVID-19 (a few samples of this study predate the infection). Cell type and time point are not known. CDR3s include the opening cysteine and the closing phenylalanine or tryptophan. The order of the fields is J gene, V gene, clone size, D gene, CDR3 DNA, CDR3 protein. D genes are given only for firm matches. Clone size, where shown, is once, few, many, or a class for clones that have expanded.

>TRBJ2-1|TRBV5-1|.|TRBD2
TGCGCCAGCAGCTTGGGGCTAGCGGGGCCGGATGAGCAGTTCTTC
CASSLGLAGPDEQFF
>TRBJ2-1|TRBV4-2|few|TRBD2
TGTGCCAGCAGCTATAGCGGGGGGAGAGAGCAGTTCTTC
CASSYSGGREQFF
>TRBJ1-1|TRBV12-3/TRBV12-4|few|TRBD1
TGTGCCAGCACCGCGGGACAGGAGAAAGGAGCTTTCTTT
CASTAGQEKGAFF
>TRBJ1-1|TRBV7-9|few|TRBD1
TGTGCCAGCAGCTCGACAGGGGGGATCACTGAAGCTTTCTTT
CASSSTGGITEAFF
>TRBJ2-5|TRBV5-6|few|.
TGTGCCAGCAGCCCAAGGCGGGATATGGAGACCCAGTACTTC
CASSPRRDMETQYF
>TRBJ1-1|TRBV7-2|.|.
TGTGCCAGCAGCTTAACCCAGATGAACACTGAAGCTTTCTTT
CASSLTQMNTEAFF
>TRBJ2-5|TRBV20-1|.|.
TGCAGTGCTAACCCCCCGGGGATGATAAGGGAGACCCAGTACTTC
CSANPPGMIRETQYF
>TRBJ2-6|TRBV19|few|.
TGTGCCAGTAGGGATCAAACTGGGGCCAACGTCCTGACTTTC
CASRDQTGANVLTF
>TRBJ2-3|TRBV4-3|many|TRBD2
TGCGCCAGCACGAGGGTGGCGGGGGTTAGAGATACGCAGTATTTT
CASTRVAGVRDTQYF
>TRBJ2-3|TRBV28|few|.
TGTGCCAGCGACGTATCCGGGAGCACAGATACGCAGTATTTT
CASDVSGSTDTQYF
>TRBJ2-7|TRBV6-5|few|.
TGTGCCAGCAGTTACAGCCAGGGCTCCTACGAGCAGTACTTC
CASSYSQGSYEQYF
>TRBJ1-2|TRBV18|many|TRBD1
TGTGCCAGCTCACCGACAGGGGGCGAAAACTATGGCTACACCTTC
CASSPTGGENYGYTF
>TRBJ1-2|TRBV5-1|many|.
TGCGCCAGCAGCTTGTTAGACACGGCCCATGGCTACACCTTC
CASSLLDTAHGYTF
>TRBJ1-4|TRBV6-5|few|.
TGTGCCAGCAGTTACGGGCAGGGTATGGAACTGTTTTTT
CASSYGQGMELFF
>TRBJ2-4|TRBV2|.|.
TGTGCCAGCAGTGAAACCGGGTATCGGTCAGGGCGAATATTAGCCAAAAACATTCAGTACTTC
CASSETGYRSGRILAKNIQYF
>TRBJ2-7|TRBV12-3/TRBV12-4|few|TRBD1
TGTGCCAGCAGCCACCTCGGGACAGGGTACTTCTACGAGCAGTACTTC
CASSHLGTGYFYEQYF
>TRBJ1-1|TRBV6-2/TRBV6-3|.|.
TGTGCCAGCAGCCGGGGGGTTGGAGGCACTGAAGCTTTCTTT
CASSRGVGGTEAFF
>TRBJ2-2|TRBV4-1|.|TRBD1
TGCGCCAGCAGCCAACCCGTTAGGGACAGGGCCGGGGAGCTGTTTTTT
CASSQPVRDRAGELFF
>TRBJ1-1|TRBV29-1|.|.
TGCAGCGTTGAGTTACGGGGACGGAACACTGAAGCTTTCTTT
CSVELRGRNTEAFF
>TRBJ2-3|TRBV10-1|many|.
TGCGCCAGCAGTGAGGAATTTCTCACAGATACGCAGTATTTT
CASSEEFLTDTQYF
>TRBJ1-5|TRBV6-2/TRBV6-3|.|.
TGTGCCAGCAGTCCAACCGGCGGTTGGGGTCAGCCCCAGCATTTT
CASSPTGGWGQPQHF
>TRBJ2-7|TRBV6-2/TRBV6-3|few|.
TGTGCCAGCAGTTACTCGATGATGGGTTTCTACGAGCAGTACTTC
CASSYSMMGFYEQYF
>TRBJ2-5|TRBV4-1|.|TRBD1
TGCGCCAGCAGCCAGGGGGACAGCACTTCATCCCAGTACTTC
CASSQGDSTSSQYF
>TRBJ2-3|TRBV4-3|few|TRBD2
TGCGCCAGCAGCCAAGAGTGGGGGGGAGAAGATACGCAGTATTTT
CASSQEWGGEDTQYF
>TRBJ1-5|TRBV7-2|few|.
TGTGCCAGCAGCTTAAACCCCCCGAGGAATAATCAGCCCCAGCATTTT
CASSLNPPRNNQPQHF
>TRBJ2-1|TRBV12-3/TRBV12-4|.|.
TGTGCCAGCAGTTTCCTTTCCAGCATTGAGCAGTTCTTC
CASSFLSSIEQFF
>TRBJ1-5|TRBV12-3/TRBV12-4|few|TRBD1
TGTGCCAGCAGCCCCCGGACAGGGGCTCAGCCCCAGCATTTT
CASSPRTGAQPQHF
>TRBJ1-1|TRBV10-3|.|.
TGTGCCATCGGGGGACGGACGAACACTGAAGCTTTCTTT
CAIGGRTNTEAFF
>TRBJ1-6|TRBV15|.|.
TGTGCCACCAGCAGAGATAAAAGGTCACCCCTCCACTTT
CATSRDKRSPLHF
>TRBJ2-1|TRBV7-9|.|TRBD1
TGTGCCAGCAGCTTGGCGACAGGGTACTACAATGAGCAGTTCTTC
CASSLATGYYNEQFF
>TRBJ1-3|TRBV7-9|many|TRBD1
TGTGCCAGCAGGGACAGGACCTCTGGAAACACCATATATTTT
CASRDRTSGNTIYF
>TRBJ2-3|TRBV9|.|TRBD2
TGTGCCAGCGGACGACTAGCGGGGGGGCAGGGAGATACGCAGTATTTT
CASGRLAGGQGDTQYF
>TRBJ2-2|TRBV4-1|few|TRBD2
TGCGCCAGCAGACCGCGGGGGGCGAACACCGGGGAGCTGTTTTTT
CASRPRGANTGELFF
>TRBJ1-1|TRBV28|.|.
TGTGCCAGCAGTTTACAGAGCACTGAAGCTTTCTTT
CASSLQSTEAFF
>TRBJ2-7|TRBV5-4|few|TRBD1
TGTGCCAGCAGCACAGGGGGGTACGCCGAGCAGTACTTC
CASSTGGYAEQYF
>TRBJ2-3|TRBV6-1|few|.
TGTGCCAGCAGTGAAAGCTGGGCCTACCCTAGCACAGATACGCAGTATTTT
CASSESWAYPSTDTQYF
>TRBJ2-5|TRBV12-3/TRBV12-4|many|TRBD2
TGTGCCAGCAGTGCTAGCGGCCCCGAGACCCAGTACTTC
CASSASGPETQYF
>TRBJ1-1|TRBV7-2|few|.
TGTGCCAGCAGCTTGCAAATGAACACTGAAGCTTTCTTT
CASSLQMNTEAFF
>TRBJ2-4|TRBV4-3|.|TRBD1
TGCGCCAGCAGCCCCTACAGGGGGCCCAACATTCAGTACTTC
CASSPYRGPNIQYF
>TRBJ2-7|TRBV20-1|.|TRBD1
TGCAGTGCTACGACAGGGGGGACCTACGAGCAGTACTTC
CSATTGGTYEQYF
>TRBJ2-1|TRBV24-1|.|.
TGTGCCACCAGTGATTTCGGGATCGAGCAGTTCTTC
CATSDFGIEQFF